The next 29 T cell receptor beta chains were all read from a single sample in a study of graft-versus-host responses after intestinal transplantation. TCRdb's copy holds only in-frame clones and misses some; the assay was immunoSEQ multiplex PCR. The sample comprises approximately 12,000 clones, about four fifths of which are singletons, and roughly 9% rests with the top ten. The sample here was PBMCs, taken around 300 days after intestinal transplant. These receptors were collected from a human patient who received an intestinal transplant, so some T cells may come from the graft donor.

J is TRBJ1-5 and V is TRBV7-2; no clear D. From germline, CDR1 is SGHTA and CDR2 FQGNSA. V was pared by 1 base and J by 3 bases, with 10 bases between. There are 15 residues in the CDR3. The CDR3 spells CASSLGGRFNQPQHF. CDR3 in DNA: TGTGCCAGCAGCTTAGGTGGACGGTTCAATCAGCCCCAGCATTTT.

The genes are TRBV5-5 and TRBJ1-4; maybe TRBD1 (5 bases). CDR3 size: 17 residues. CDR1 is SGHKS, CDR2 YYEKEE, per germline (reference sequence). Trimming pared 7 bases from V and 0 bases from J, leaving 19 bases between. CDR3 in DNA: TGTGCCAGCCGGGCCAGGGAGGGCTCCGCAACTAATGAAAAACTGTTTTTT. Its translation: CASRAREGSATNEKLFF.

This clone was recorded once. The chain links TRBV15 to TRBJ1-2; TRBD1 is a possible D gene (5 bases). The CDR3 sequence is 14 residues long. With 2 bases removed from V and 5 bases from J, the gap between germline ends came to 12 bases. From germline, CDR1 is LNHNV and CDR2 YYDKDF (reference sequence). This chain's CDR3 is CATSRQGVGYGYTF. The CDR3 DNA is TGTGCCACCAGCAGACAGGGAGTAGGTTATGGCTACACCTTC.

The chain recombines TRBV10-3 with TRBJ2-3, with 10 bases identical to TRBD1. The V gene end was trimmed by 6 bases and the J gene end by 3 bases; junction bases not matched to a gene: 3. The length of the CDR3 is 14 residues. CDR1 is ENHRY and CDR2 is SYGVKD in the germline V gene. CDR3 DNA: TGTGCCATCAGGGGGACAGGGGATACAGATACGCAGTATTTT. It encodes CAIRGTGDTDTQYF.

The J gene is TRBJ2-7, the V gene TRBV18; D perhaps matches TRBD2 (7 bases). With 2 bases removed from V and 3 bases from J, the gap between germline ends came to 14 bases. The CDR3 spans 15 residues. Germline V gene lookup returns CDR1 KGHSH and CDR2 LQKENI. CDR3 in amino acids: CASSPGRGGDYEQYF. The CDR3 DNA reads TGTGCCAGCTCACCAGGGAGAGGGGGGGACTACGAGCAGTACTTC.

The chain has TRBV28 and TRBJ2-3; D perhaps matches TRBD2 (6 bases). Germline V gene lookup returns CDR1 MDHEN and CDR2 SYDVKM. Between the trimmed V and J ends, which lost 1 base and 5 bases, there was a span of 16 bases. This CDR3 spans 16 amino acids. CDR3 amino acids: CASSLLAGPGGDTQYF. The CDR3 nucleotides are TGTGCCAGCAGTTTATTGGCGGGACCTGGAGGAGATACGCAGTATTTT.

The genes are TRBV28 and TRBJ2-7; D unresolved. V dropped 3 bases and J dropped 3 bases, with 6 bases sitting between them. The CDR3 consists of 12 residues. CDR1 is MDHEN and CDR2 is SYDVKM in the germline V gene. The CDR3 nucleotides read TGTGCCAGCAGTTTTCCCTACTACGAGCAGTACTTC. Translated: CASSFPYYEQYF.

The rearrangement uses TRBV12-2 and TRBJ2-7; the table's D call, TRBD1, was not checked against the DNA. TRBV12-2 is classified as a pseudogene. The CDR3 runs to 16 residues. CDR3 bases: TGTGCAAGTCGCTTAGCCGGGACAGGGACGTCCTACGAGCAGTACTTC. This translates into CASRLAGTGTSYEQYF.

This clone was recorded a few times. CDR3 loop: CATSRDSRGQGKGLSYEQYF. DNA of the CDR3: TGTGCCACCAGCAGAGATAGCCGAGGACAGGGAAAAGGCCTTAGTTACGAGCAGTACTTC. The chain recombines TRBV15 with TRBJ2-7; 8 bases line up with TRBD1. This CDR3 contains 20 residues. Per germline, CDR1 LNHNV and CDR2 YYDKDF (reference sequence). Losses at the gene ends were 0 bases for V and 4 bases for J; bases not matched to a gene: 20.

This clone was seen only a few times. The chain couples TRBV19 to TRBJ1-4; D is unclear. Germline V CDR1 and CDR2: LNHDA, SQIVND (reference sequence). This CDR3 comprises 14 residues. V was trimmed by 8 bases and J by 12 bases, leaving 22 bases between them. CDR3 bases: TGTGCCAGTGCCTTGACTCCCGGGGTCAGTGAACTGTTTTTT. Its protein is CASALTPGVSELFF.

The rearrangement links TRBV6-1 to TRBJ2-7; 12 nucleotides line up with TRBD2. This CDR3 spans 12 amino acids. CDR1 and CDR2 (germline): MNHNS, SASEGT. V shed 6 bases and J 6 bases; nucleotides not matched to a gene: 0. The CDR3 loop reads CASRTSGSEQYF. In nucleotides, the CDR3 is TGTGCCAGCAGGACTAGCGGGAGCGAGCAGTACTTC.

The rearrangement uses TRBV10-2 and TRBJ2-3; tentative D call: TRBD1 (6 bases). The germline gives CDR1 WSHSY, CDR2 SAAADI. The CDR3 sequence is 14 residues long. With 4 bases removed from V and 5 bases from J, the gap between germline ends came to 13 bases. CDR3 loop: CASSGRPQGDTQYF. For the CDR3, the DNA is TGCGCCAGCAGTGGCCGCCCACAGGGAGATACGCAGTATTTT.

The rearrangement uses TRBV10-2 and TRBJ2-5; TRBD1 is a possible D gene (6 bases). The J call is uncertain, as TRBJ2-7 better fits the DNA end. In germline, CDR1 is WSHSY, CDR2 SAAADI. The CDR3 sequence is 16 residues long. The chain's CDR3 is CASIRDAGTSGYEQYF. For the CDR3, the DNA is TGCGCCAGCATCCGTGACGCCGGGACAAGCGGCTACGAGCAGTACTTC.

This clone occurred a few times. The chain is built from TRBV28 and TRBJ1-5; D call uncertain. V was cut by 5 bases and J by 5 bases, with 10 bases left in between. The germline CDR1 and CDR2 sequences are MDHEN and SYDVKM. This CDR3 region has 13 residues. CDR3 nucleotide sequence: TGTGCCAGCAGTCCTGTAGATGATCAGCCCCAGCATTTT. Protein product: CASSPVDDQPQHF.

J is TRBJ2-1 and V is TRBV14; D is unresolved. CDR1 is SGHDN and CDR2 is FVKESK in the germline V gene. V lost 1 base, J lost 6 bases, and 13 bases lay in between. This CDR3 region has 15 residues. CDR3 sequence: CASSQGSYPLNEQFF. As DNA, the CDR3 is TGTGCCAGCAGCCAAGGCTCCTACCCCCTCAATGAGCAGTTCTTC.

The chain employs TRBV4-3 and TRBJ2-5; no firm D call. Trimming shortened V by 1 base and J by 5 bases, and 8 bases separated the two germline ends. The CDR3 length is 13 residues. Germline loops: CDR1 LGHNA, CDR2 YSLEER. In DNA, the CDR3 is TGCGCCAGCAGCCAAGGAGTTCTCGAGACCCAGTACTTC. As protein: CASSQGVLETQYF.

V usage is TRBV7-3 and J usage is TRBJ2-3, with 15 bases aligning to TRBD2. The CDR3 has 17 amino acids. Looked up from germline, CDR1 is SGHTA and CDR2 is FQGTGA. The J segment lost 5 bases and the V segment lost 5 bases, leaving 8 bases of the junction unmatched. The CDR3 loop reads CASSPGLAGGYIDTQYF. The CDR3 nucleotides are TGTGCCAGCAGCCCTGGACTAGCGGGAGGGTATATAGATACGCAGTATTTT.

This clone was observed a single time. V usage is TRBV4-1 and J usage is TRBJ2-1; the match to TRBD1 covers 8 bases. Germline CDR1 MGHRA, CDR2 YSYEKL. V gave up 4 bases and J gave up 8 bases; unmatched junction bases: 7. There are 14 residues in the CDR3. CDR3 sequence: CASSLRTGFDEQFF. In DNA, the CDR3 is TGCGCCAGCAGCCTAAGGACAGGGTTCGATGAGCAGTTCTTC.

The DNA of the CDR3 is TGCGCCAGCAGCCAAGGATACAGGGGGGGGAGCTCCTATAATTCACCCCTCCACTTT. Its protein product is CASSQGYRGGSSYNSPLHF. V and J are TRBV4-3 and TRBJ1-6; 8 nucleotides align to TRBD1. This CDR3 comprises 19 residues. V was pared by 1 base and J by 0 bases, with 8 bases of the junction left unmatched. Germline V CDR1 and CDR2: LGHNA, YSLEER.

The chain carries TRBV27 and TRBJ2-3, with 11 bases identical to TRBD2. With V trimmed by 9 bases and J by 4 bases, 9 bases remained unmatched. CDR3 size: 15 residues. The V gene's germline CDR1 is MNHEY and CDR2 SMNVEV (reference sequence). CDR3 sequence: CASNSGRARADTQYF. CDR3 DNA sequence: TGTGCCAGTAATAGCGGGAGGGCCCGTGCAGATACGCAGTATTTT.

The chain employs TRBV4-1 and TRBJ1-4, with TRBD1 as a possible D gene (6 bases). The CDR3 contains 19 residues. V was cut by 0 bases and J by 6 bases, with 23 bases left in between. Germline V gene sequence: CDR1 MGHRA, CDR2 YSYEKL. The DNA of the CDR3 is TGCGCCAGCAGCCAAGAGAGGGTTAGCTATCTAAGGGGGGATGAAAAACTGTTTTTT. This gives the protein CASSQERVSYLRGDEKLFF.

This clone was seen only a few times. V usage is TRBV28 and J usage is TRBJ1-3, with D perhaps matching TRBD1 (5 bases). Germline V gene lookup returns CDR1 MDHEN and CDR2 SYDVKM. Trimming took off 7 bases at V and 2 bases at J, with 6 bases between the two ends. This CDR3 spans 12 amino acids. CDR3 residues: CASTRAGNTIYF. The DNA of the CDR3 is TGTGCCAGCACCAGGGCTGGAAACACCATATATTTT.

The chain joins TRBV5-1 to TRBJ2-1; the match to TRBD1 covers 9 bases. This CDR3 is 15 amino acids long. Trimming took 0 bases from V and 4 from J; bases not matched to a gene: 2. Germline V gene lookup returns CDR1 SGHRS and CDR2 YFSETQ. DNA of the CDR3: TGCGCCAGCAGCTTGGGGACAGGGGTTTACAATGAGCAGTTCTTC. This codes for CASSLGTGVYNEQFF.

CDR3 DNA: TGTGCCAGCAGGGCGGGAACACTACCTACCTACGAGCAGTACTTC. Translating it yields CASRAGTLPTYEQYF. The chain links TRBV2 to TRBJ2-7; possibly TRBD2 for D (6 bases). The germline gives CDR1 SNHLY, CDR2 FYNNEI. The V end lost 6 bases, the J end lost 2 bases, and 17 bases lay between the germline ends. The CDR3 is 15 amino acids.

The V gene is TRBV6-6, the J gene TRBJ2-1; 9 bases are a match to TRBD2. CDR3 size: 15 residues. V lost 6 bases and J lost 6; bases outside the gene matches: 9. Germline CDR1 is MNHNY and CDR2 is SVGAGI (reference sequence). The CDR3 loop reads CASRRLAGGVNEQFF. For the CDR3, the DNA is TGTGCCAGCAGACGACTCGCGGGAGGGGTCAATGAGCAGTTCTTC.

This chain joins TRBV7-3 and TRBJ2-1; the match to TRBD1 covers 9 bases. CDR1 is SGHTA and CDR2 is FQGTGA in the germline V gene. This CDR3 contains 17 residues. V lost 2 bases to trimming and J lost 3 bases; unmatched junction nucleotides: 8. Here the CDR3 reads CASSLGTGTGYYNEQFF. DNA of the CDR3: TGTGCCAGCAGCTTAGGGACCGGGACAGGGTACTACAATGAGCAGTTCTTC.

The CDR3 DNA sequence: TGTGCCAGCAGTTCTTCAGGCGGAACAGGCACAGATACGCAGTATTTT. Protein: CASSSSGGTGTDTQYF. This chain joins TRBV6-6 and TRBJ2-3; D remains ambiguous. Germline CDR1 is MNHNY and CDR2 is SVGAGI (reference sequence). This CDR3 has 16 residues. V lost 4 bases, J lost 1 base, and 15 bases lay in between.

This sequence joins TRBV6-6 and TRBJ2-7; tentatively, D is TRBD1 or TRBD2 (7 bases each). V gave up 0 bases and J gave up 3 bases, with 12 bases separating them. CDR3 length: 15 amino acids. Germline lookup yields CDR1 MNHNY and CDR2 SVGAGI (reference sequence). As DNA, the CDR3 is TGTGCCAGCAGTTACTCGACAGGGAGGGGCTACGAGCAGTACTTC. This gives the protein CASSYSTGRGYEQYF.

The V and J genes are TRBV6-6 and TRBJ2-5, with TRBD1 matching over 10 bases. The V gene end was trimmed by 5 bases and the J gene end by 3 bases; junction bases not matched to a gene: 3. The CDR3 extends over 14 amino acids. Germline values: CDR1 MNHNY, CDR2 SVGAGI (reference sequence). The CDR3: CASSPGTGEETQYF. DNA for the CDR3: TGTGCCAGCAGTCCCGGGACAGGGGAAGAGACCCAGTACTTC.